This T cell receptor beta chain was retrieved from a study of cytomegalovirus exposure and HLA in healthy donors. Overall study context: An earlier analysis identified approximately 120 million unique TCR beta sequences in about 190 million T cells. Study-level results: The study put roughly 160 TCR beta chains on its list as cytomegalovirus-associated. Researchers reported that a few CMV-associated chains were confirmed in vitro as CMV antigen-specific.

About this clone: As yet, its antigen is unknown.

Germline lookup yields CDR1 MNHNS and CDR2 SASEGT. V was clipped by 6 bases and J by 0 bases, with 12 bases between them. CDR3 size: 15 residues. Primers included in the PCR were 60 Vbeta and 13 Jbeta primers. Data came from immunoSEQ multiplex PCR; TCRdb stores just in-frame clones and leaves some out. In the table there are 150,000 to 250,000 clones, 79% of which are singletons. The source material was PBMCs. The chain is built from TRBV6-1 and TRBJ2-1; possibly TRBD1 for D (6 bases). The sequence came from a girl between 5 and 17 years old in good health and CMV-seropositive. The CDR3: CASSVTGSSYNEQFF. CDR3 DNA sequence: TGTGCCAGCAGCGTAACAGGGAGCTCCTACAATGAGCAGTTCTTC.